The sequence of this T cell receptor (beta chain) was determined in a study of tumor and adjacent non-tumor tissue in lung cancer. No cell sorting was done before RNA was extracted from the tissue. A modified ARM-PCR protocol with three rounds of nested PCR amplified TCRbeta. TCRdb re-analysed the multiplex PCR reads in MiXCR, keeping a single row per CDR3 protein. The sample has more than 90,000 distinct CDR3 sequences; 67% are singletons. This clonotype was recorded many times. V lost 0 bases and J 1 base, leaving 9 bases between the germline ends. The CDR3 runs to 15 residues. Germline loops: CDR1 MGHRA, CDR2 YSYEKL.

The chain has TRBV4-1 and TRBJ1-1; D uncertain. Sequencing used lung tumor tissue. This clonotype originated in a man aged 55 to 69 with non-small cell lung cancer. The CDR3 coding sequence is TGCGCCAGCAGCCAAGATTACAGAGCGAACACTGAAGCTTTCTTT. It codes for CASSQDYRANTEAFF.